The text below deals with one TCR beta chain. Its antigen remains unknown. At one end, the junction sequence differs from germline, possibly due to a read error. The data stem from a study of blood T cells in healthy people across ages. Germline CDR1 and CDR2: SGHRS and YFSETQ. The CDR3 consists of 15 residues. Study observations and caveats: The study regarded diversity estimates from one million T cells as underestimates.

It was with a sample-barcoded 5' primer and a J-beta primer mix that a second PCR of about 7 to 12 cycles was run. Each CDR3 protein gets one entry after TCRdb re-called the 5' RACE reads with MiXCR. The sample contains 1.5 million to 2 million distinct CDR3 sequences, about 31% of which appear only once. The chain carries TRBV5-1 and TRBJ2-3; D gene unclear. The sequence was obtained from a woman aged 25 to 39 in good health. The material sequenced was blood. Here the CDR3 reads CASGLIDGSTDTQYF. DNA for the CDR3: TGCGCCAGCGGCTTGATTGACGGAAGCACAGATACGCAGTATTTT. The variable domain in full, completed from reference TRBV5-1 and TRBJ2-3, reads KAGVTQTPRYLIKTRGQQVTLSCSPISGHRSVSWYQQTPGQGLQFLFEYFSETQRNKGNFPGRFSGRQFSNSRSEMNVSTLELGDSALYLCASGLIDGSTDTQYFGPGTRLTVL.